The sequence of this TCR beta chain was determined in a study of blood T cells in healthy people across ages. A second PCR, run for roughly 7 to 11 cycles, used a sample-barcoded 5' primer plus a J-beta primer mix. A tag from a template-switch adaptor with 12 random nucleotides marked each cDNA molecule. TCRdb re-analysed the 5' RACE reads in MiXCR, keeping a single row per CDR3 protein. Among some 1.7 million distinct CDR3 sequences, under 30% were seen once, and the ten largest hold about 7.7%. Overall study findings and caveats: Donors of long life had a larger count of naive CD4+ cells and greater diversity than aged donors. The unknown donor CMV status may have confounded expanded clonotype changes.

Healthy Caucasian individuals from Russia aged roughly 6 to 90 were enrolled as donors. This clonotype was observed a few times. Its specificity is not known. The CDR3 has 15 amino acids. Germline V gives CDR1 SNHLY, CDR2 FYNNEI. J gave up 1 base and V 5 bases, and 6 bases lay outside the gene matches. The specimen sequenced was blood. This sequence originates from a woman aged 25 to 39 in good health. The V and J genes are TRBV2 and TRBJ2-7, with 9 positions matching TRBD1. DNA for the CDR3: TGTGCCAGCAGTCCGGACAGGGGAACATCCTACGAGCAGTACTTC. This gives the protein CASSPDRGTSYEQYF. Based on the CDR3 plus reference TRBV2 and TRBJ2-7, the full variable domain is EPEVTQTPSHQVTQMGQEVILRCVPISNHLYFYWYRQILGQKVEFLVSFYNNEISEKSEIFDDQFSVERPDGSNFTLKIRSTKLEDSAMYFCASSPDRGTSYEQYFGPGTRLTVT.